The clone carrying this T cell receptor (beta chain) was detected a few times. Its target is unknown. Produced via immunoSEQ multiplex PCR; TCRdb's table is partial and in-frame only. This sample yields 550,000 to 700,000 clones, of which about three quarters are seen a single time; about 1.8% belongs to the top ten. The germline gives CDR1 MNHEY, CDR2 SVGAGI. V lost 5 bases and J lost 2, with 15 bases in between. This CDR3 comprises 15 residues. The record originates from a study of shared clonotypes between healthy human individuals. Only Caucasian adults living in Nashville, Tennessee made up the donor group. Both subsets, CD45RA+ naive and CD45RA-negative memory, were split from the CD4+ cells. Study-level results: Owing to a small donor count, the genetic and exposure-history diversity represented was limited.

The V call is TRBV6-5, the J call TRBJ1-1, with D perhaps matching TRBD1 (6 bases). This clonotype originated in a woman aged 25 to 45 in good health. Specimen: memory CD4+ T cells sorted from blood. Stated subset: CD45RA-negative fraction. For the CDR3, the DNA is TGTGCCAGCAGTAAACCACAGGGAGGTAACACTGAAGCTTTCTTT. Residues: CASSKPQGGNTEAFF.